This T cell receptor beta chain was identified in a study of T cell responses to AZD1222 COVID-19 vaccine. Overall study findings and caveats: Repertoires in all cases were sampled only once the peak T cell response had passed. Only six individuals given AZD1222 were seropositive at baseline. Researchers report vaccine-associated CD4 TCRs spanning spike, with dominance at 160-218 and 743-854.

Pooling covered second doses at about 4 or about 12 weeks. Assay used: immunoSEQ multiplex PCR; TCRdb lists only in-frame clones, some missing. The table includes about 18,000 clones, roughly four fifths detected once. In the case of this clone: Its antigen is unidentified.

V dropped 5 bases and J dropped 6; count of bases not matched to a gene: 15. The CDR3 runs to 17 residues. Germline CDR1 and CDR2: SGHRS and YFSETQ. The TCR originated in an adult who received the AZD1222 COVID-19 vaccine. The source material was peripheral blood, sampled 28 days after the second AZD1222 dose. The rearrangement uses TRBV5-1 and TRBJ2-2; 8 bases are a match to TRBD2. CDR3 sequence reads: CASSLTIFGGVPGELFF. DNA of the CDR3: TGCGCCAGCAGTTTGACGATTTTCGGGGGGGTTCCCGGGGAGCTGTTTTTT.